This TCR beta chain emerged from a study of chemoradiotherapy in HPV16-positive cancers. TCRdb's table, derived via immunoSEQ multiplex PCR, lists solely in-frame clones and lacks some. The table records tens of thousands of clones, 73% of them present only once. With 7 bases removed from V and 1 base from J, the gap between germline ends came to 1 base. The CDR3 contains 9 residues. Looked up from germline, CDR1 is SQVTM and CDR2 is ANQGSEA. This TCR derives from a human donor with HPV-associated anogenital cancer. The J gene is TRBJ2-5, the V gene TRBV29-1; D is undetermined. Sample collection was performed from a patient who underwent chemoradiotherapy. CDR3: CSAQETQYF. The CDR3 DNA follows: TGCAGCGCCCAAGAGACCCAGTACTTC.